The table lists the clone carrying this TCR beta chain with many counts. TCRdb redid the calling of the PCR reads with MiXCR, one entry per CDR3 protein. The sample consists of around 83,000 distinct CDR3 sequences, approximately 49% of them appearing once. This record belongs to a study of CDR3 diversity in severe acne. The V gene lost 3 bases and the J gene lost 3 bases, with 9 bases spanning the gap. In germline, CDR1 is SGDLS, CDR2 YYNGEE. The CDR3 is 13 amino acids. The sequenced sample was blood. This chain links TRBV9 with TRBJ1-1; no clear D gene. The TCR comes from a male donor with severe acne vulgaris. The CDR3 coding sequence is TGTGCCAGCAGCGCCCACCAAGACACTGAAGCTTTCTTT. Its translation is CASSAHQDTEAFF.